The clone carrying this T cell receptor (beta chain) has at least ten counts. Its antigen is currently unknown. The data derive from a study of T-cell reconstitution after alpha-beta-depleted transplantation in children. Whole-study results and caveats: Several hundred rapidly expanded clones from non-depleted graft cells reportedly supplied alpha-beta T cells about two months post-transplant.

This CDR3 spans 14 amino acids. V was shortened by 3 bases and J by 5 bases, with 12 bases between the two germline ends. Germline V lookup: CDR1 KGHDR, CDR2 SFDVKD. Unique molecular identifiers were incorporated during preparation of the TCRbeta library. Each CDR3 protein gets one entry after TCRdb re-called the PCR reads with MiXCR. This sample has 200,000 to 250,000 distinct CDR3 sequences; 7.5% to 9.5% occur once, and the top ten carry 5% to 7%. The chain is built from TRBV24-1 and TRBJ2-5; D perhaps matches TRBD2 (5 bases). This clonotype was sampled from a male patient aged 10-17 years who had a stem cell transplant for acute lymphoblastic leukemia, so the T cells may come from the graft donor. Here the sequenced sample was PBMCs, mostly from graft donor cells, taken 180 days after TCRalphabeta/CD19-depleted stem cell transplant. CDR3 sequence reads: CATSDPAGGETQYF. In DNA, the CDR3 is TGTGCCACCAGTGATCCGGCGGGTGGGGAGACCCAGTACTTC.